These 19 T cell receptor beta chains came from one sample sequenced in a study of blood T cell repertoires in COVID-19. Sequencing used immunoSEQ multiplex PCR; TCRdb keeps in-frame clones, though not all of them. The sample contains fewer than 25,000 clones, roughly 87% of which appear only once. The sample was peripheral blood. These receptors all stem from a human donor in a cohort sampled during active COVID-19. The donor label of this sample is uncertain.

This rearrangement joins TRBV25-1 to TRBJ1-1; maybe TRBD1 (5 bases). V was cut by 3 bases and J by 5 bases, with 16 bases left in between. The CDR3 is 15 residues long. CDR1 is MGHDK, CDR2 SYGVNS, per germline. The CDR3, as DNA: TGTGCCAGCAGTGATCTCAGAGGCGGGGGGACTGAAGCTTTCTTT. Translation gives CASSDLRGGGTEAFF.

This clone has a single count. J is TRBJ2-7 and V is TRBV27; possibly TRBD2 for D (6 bases). The V end lost 5 bases, the J end lost 6 bases, and 14 bases lay between the germline ends. CDR3 length equals 13 residues. The germline V gene has CDR1 MNHEY and CDR2 SMNVEV (reference sequence). As DNA, the CDR3 is TGTGCCAGCAGTGCGGGACTCGGCGCCGAGCAGTACTTC. Its protein product is CASSAGLGAEQYF.

J is TRBJ2-1 and V is TRBV21-1; the D call in the table, TRBD2, was not verified against the DNA. TRBV21-1 is a documented pseudogene. The CDR3 spans 16 residues. CDR3 in DNA: TGTGCCAGCAGGAAACGTCCTAGCGTCGAGTACAATGAGCAGTTCTTC. The encoded protein is CASRKRPSVEYNEQFF.

The CDR3 loop is CASSYWERTEAFF. The CDR3 nucleotides are TGTGCCAGCAGTTACTGGGAGCGGACTGAAGCTTTCTTT. This rearrangement joins TRBV6-2 or TRBV6-3 to TRBJ1-1; the D is unclear. The CDR3 is 13 residues long. Trimming left V 1 base short and J 5 bases short, with 8 bases between. Germline V gene lookup returns CDR1 MNHEY and CDR2 SVGEGT.

The chain employs TRBV25-1 and TRBJ2-1, with D perhaps TRBD1 (5 bases). V was shortened by 4 bases and J by 1 base, with 11 bases between the two germline ends. From germline, CDR1 is MGHDK and CDR2 SYGVNS. The CDR3 consists of 15 residues. CDR3 sequence reads: CASSARQGSYNEQFF. The CDR3, as DNA: TGTGCCAGCAGTGCCCGCCAGGGATCCTACAATGAGCAGTTCTTC.

This clone was detected only once. The germline gene is not matched at one end of the junction; a read error may be the cause. J is TRBJ2-5 and V is TRBV7-7; TRBD2 aligns across 8 bases. The CDR3 totals 16 residues. Per the germline V gene, CDR1 is SSHAT and CDR2 is FNYEAQ (reference sequence). CDR3 sequence reads: CASSLNPGLGLRTQYF. Here the CDR3 DNA reads TGTGCTAGCAGCCTTAATCCGGGACTAGGGTTACGAACCCAGTACTTC.

Here the CDR3 reads CASSVGTSEDNEQFF. The CDR3 nucleotides read TGCGCCAGCAGCGTAGGGACTAGCGAAGACAATGAGCAGTTCTTC. The genes are TRBV5-1 and TRBJ2-1; 10 nucleotides line up with TRBD2. Losses at the gene ends were 4 bases for V and 5 bases for J; bases not matched to a gene: 6. In germline, CDR1 is SGHRS, CDR2 YFSETQ. The CDR3 totals 15 residues.

The V and J genes are TRBV5-8 and TRBJ2-7; 9 bases match TRBD1. The trim removed 4 bases at V and 0 bases at J, leaving 8 bases unmatched. The CDR3 length is 16 residues. Germline CDR1 SGHTS, CDR2 YDEGEE. The CDR3 DNA reads TGTGCCAGCAGCCGTGGGGGGACAGGGCTCTCCTACGAGCAGTACTTC. Translation: CASSRGGTGLSYEQYF. Full variable domain (outside the CDR3, taken from reference TRBV5-8 and TRBJ2-7): EAGVTQSPTHLIKTRGQQATLRCSPISGHTSVYWYQQALGLGLQFLLWYDEGEERNRGNFPPRFSGRQFPNYSSELNVNALELEDSALYLCASSRGGTGLSYEQYFGPGTRLTVT.

The CDR3 sequence is CASRLAGGSYEQYF. The CDR3 bases are TGTGCCAGCAGACTAGCGGGAGGTTCCTACGAGCAGTACTTC. The gene calls are TRBV27 and TRBJ2-7, with 12 bases identical to TRBD2. Unmatched junction bases numbered 1, after V lost 6 bases and J lost 1 base. CDR3 length equals 14 residues. Germline CDR1 MNHEY, CDR2 SMNVEV (reference sequence).

This clone appeared a single time. The chain links TRBV5-4 to TRBJ2-5; D possibly corresponds to TRBD2 (7 bases). Trimming pared 10 bases from V and 4 bases from J, leaving 14 bases between. Germline CDR1 SGHNT, CDR2 YYREEE (reference sequence). The CDR3 is made up of 12 amino acids. As DNA, the CDR3 is TGTGCCCTCGGGGGCGGGAGAGAGACCCAGTACTTC. This encodes CALGGGRETQYF.

The CDR3 DNA sequence: TGTGCCAGTAAAGCGACGGGAAACTATGGCTACACCTTC. Translation gives CASKATGNYGYTF. The V gene is TRBV19, the J gene TRBJ1-2; D is undetermined. The V and J ends lost 7 bases and 2 bases respectively, with 11 bases between them. The germline V gene has CDR1 LNHDA and CDR2 SQIVND (reference sequence). The CDR3 runs to 13 residues.

The genes are TRBV5-1 and TRBJ2-7; 7 nucleotides match TRBD1. CDR1 and CDR2 from the germline V gene are SGHRS and YFSETQ. After removal of 4 bases from V and 2 bases from J, the junction contained 6 bases not matched to a gene. This CDR3 is 14 amino acids long. CDR3 loop: CASSPGQQAYEQYF. The CDR3 DNA is TGCGCCAGCAGCCCGGGACAGCAAGCCTACGAGCAGTACTTC.

This rearrangement joins TRBV24-1 to TRBJ2-1, with TRBD1 as a possible D gene (5 bases). The CDR3 is made up of 16 amino acids. Germline V gene lookup returns CDR1 KGHDR and CDR2 SFDVKD. Deletions cut 5 bases from V and 3 bases from J, with 16 bases between. CDR3: CATSATDPQDYNEQFF. As DNA, the CDR3 is TGTGCCACCAGTGCCACGGACCCACAGGACTACAATGAGCAGTTCTTC.

The chain has TRBV28 and TRBJ2-7; the D is unclear. This CDR3 is built from 14 residues. Per the germline V gene, CDR1 is MDHEN and CDR2 is SYDVKM. Trimming cost V 5 bases and J 3 bases, with 14 bases left between them. CDR3 sequence (DNA): TGTGCCAGCAGTCTCGTCTCCAACGGCTACGAGCAGTACTTC. Its translation: CASSLVSNGYEQYF.

The rearrangement joins TRBV6-5 to TRBJ1-1; no clear D. This CDR3 region has 11 residues. V was pared by 6 bases and J by 3 bases, with 5 bases between. Germline lookup yields CDR1 MNHEY and CDR2 SVGAGI. The CDR3 reads CASSQYTEAFF. For the CDR3, the DNA is TGTGCCAGCAGCCAATACACTGAAGCTTTCTTT.

The V call is TRBV4-1, the J call TRBJ2-5; weak D call: TRBD1 (5 bases). The CDR3 sequence is 14 residues long. CDR1 and CDR2 (germline): MGHRA, YSYEKL. The V end lost 1 base, the J end lost 0 bases, and 6 bases lay between the germline ends. The CDR3: CASSQGQYQETQYF. The DNA of the CDR3 is TGCGCCAGCAGCCAAGGACAGTACCAAGAGACCCAGTACTTC.

The rearrangement uses TRBV5-1 and TRBJ2-5; 9 nucleotides agree with TRBD1. The CDR3 is 16 amino acids. Germline V lookup: CDR1 SGHRS, CDR2 YFSETQ. After removal of 4 bases from V and 4 bases from J, the junction contained 11 bases not matched to a gene. The DNA of the CDR3 is TGCGCCAGCAGCAACGGACAGGGGAATTTGGGAGAGACCCAGTACTTC. This codes for CASSNGQGNLGETQYF.

A single count supports this clone. The V call is TRBV7-9, the J call TRBJ1-1; no clear D gene. Germline loops: CDR1 SEHNR, CDR2 FQNEAQ (reference sequence). This CDR3 spans 12 amino acids. V dropped 5 bases and J dropped 6 bases, with 10 bases sitting between them. The CDR3 reads CASSPPRPEAFF. CDR3 in DNA: TGTGCCAGCAGCCCCCCTAGGCCTGAAGCTTTCTTT.

Here the CDR3 reads CASSGQSLSSQPQHF. The CDR3 coding sequence is TGTGCCAGCAGTGGGCAGAGCCTTTCCAGCCAGCCCCAGCATTTT. The genes are TRBV28 and TRBJ1-5; D remains unclear. The CDR3 loop spans 15 amino acids. Germline V gene sequence: CDR1 MDHEN, CDR2 SYDVKM. Trimming pared 5 bases from V and 7 bases from J, leaving 18 bases between.